This T cell receptor beta chain came from a study of blood T cell repertoires in COVID-19. Overall study context: Researchers got acute and convalescent COVID-19 samples from the United States, Italy and Spain. T cells, B-cell-depleted T cells, or PBMCs supplied cDNA or gDNA.

During active infection, Seattle patients enrolled and were then monitored through disease. In the source study's methods: Nucleated cell counts were estimated from reference gene primer amplification. Assay used: immunoSEQ multiplex PCR; TCRdb lists only in-frame clones, some missing. V, J and clone size were drawn from that table, and D and trimming were deduced from the DNA. In the table there are about 200,000 clones, 70% to 90% of which are singletons. The sequenced material came from peripheral blood. The origin of this receptor is a woman in her 50s with COVID-19, enrolled during active disease.

The CDR3 region has the DNA TGCGCCAGCAGCAAAATACAGGGTAGCGACTATGGCTACACCTTC. Its translation: CASSKIQGSDYGYTF. The chain is built from TRBV4-1 and TRBJ1-2, with a possible D match to TRBD1 (6 bases). V dropped 5 bases and J dropped 3 bases, with 16 bases sitting between them. Germline V CDR1 and CDR2: MGHRA, YSYEKL. The CDR3 loop spans 15 amino acids.